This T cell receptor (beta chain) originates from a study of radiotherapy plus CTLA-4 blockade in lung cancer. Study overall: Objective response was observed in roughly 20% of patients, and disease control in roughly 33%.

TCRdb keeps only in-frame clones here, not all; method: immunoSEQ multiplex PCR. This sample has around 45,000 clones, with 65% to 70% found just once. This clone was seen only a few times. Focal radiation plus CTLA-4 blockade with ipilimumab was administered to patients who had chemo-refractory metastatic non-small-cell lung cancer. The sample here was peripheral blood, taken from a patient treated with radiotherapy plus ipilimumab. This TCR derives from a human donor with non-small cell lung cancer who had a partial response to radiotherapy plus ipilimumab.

Written as DNA, the CDR3 is TGCGCCAGCAGTGAGTCGAGGGAGGGGACCCAGCATTTT. As protein: CASSESREGTQHF. The V and J genes are TRBV10-1 and TRBJ1-5, with TRBD1 as a possible D gene (5 bases). V was trimmed by 0 bases and J by 11 bases, leaving 11 bases between them. Germline assignment: CDR1 WNHNN and CDR2 SYGVQD (reference sequence). The CDR3 is 13 residues long.